Listed below are T cell receptor beta chains from one sample, sequenced in a study of OX40 agonist ivuxolimab in advanced cancers. This table comes from immunoSEQ multiplex PCR, and its TCRdb copy is limited to in-frame clones, with some not included. The sample yields about 72,000 clones, approximately 92% seen once. Sequencing used CD4+ or CD8+ T cells sorted from blood, obtained in a trial of the OX40 agonist ivuxolimab. The receptors come from an adult with an advanced solid tumor such as melanoma, head and neck, liver or kidney cancer. Each CDR3 is given with its conserved first and last residue. D genes are given only for firm matches. Rows may omit the clone size; those that give it use once, few, many or a size class.

v_gene	abundance	j_gene	d_gene	CDR3nt	CDR3aa
TRBV2	.	TRBJ2-7	.	TGTGCCAGCCGTGGGGACATCTACGAGCAGTACTTC	CASRGDIYEQYF
TRBV29-1	.	TRBJ2-3	.	TGCAGCGTTGACGGCGGGAGCACAGATACGCAGTATTTT	CSVDGGSTDTQYF
TRBV7-6	.	TRBJ2-2	.	TGTGCCAGCAGGCGAGAGTCGAACACCGGGGAGCTGTTTTTT	CASRRESNTGELFF
TRBV18	few	TRBJ1-6	.	TGTGCCAGCTCACAGGGGGGGACCCCTGCTAATTCACCCCTCCACTTT	CASSQGGTPANSPLHF
TRBV19	.	TRBJ2-6	TRBD1	TGTGCCAGTAGTCCCTCCTGGACAGGGGCTTTAGGGGCCAACGTCCTGACTTTC	CASSPSWTGALGANVLTF
TRBV7-3	.	TRBJ1-2	TRBD1	TGTGCCAGCAGCCCAGGGGCACAGGGGGCGGCCTATGGCTACACCTTC	CASSPGAQGAAYGYTF
TRBV6-6	.	TRBJ1-1	.	TGTGCCAGCAGTGGGGGTAGAACTGAAGCTTTCTTT	CASSGGRTEAFF
TRBV6-1	.	TRBJ2-3	.	TGTGCCAGCGGAATAGGGGGGGGCACAGATACGCAGTATTTT	CASGIGGGTDTQYF
TRBV7-9	.	TRBJ2-1	TRBD1	TGTGCCAGCAGCTTACAGGGGGCAATTGACAATGAGCAGTTCTTC	CASSLQGAIDNEQFF
TRBV18	.	TRBJ1-6	.	TGTGCCAGCTCACCAGAGTATAATTCACCCCTCCACTTT	CASSPEYNSPLHF
TRBV4-1	.	TRBJ1-4	.	TGCGCCAGCAGCCACGCCTCGGAGGGGGTTGGTGAAAAACTGTTTTTT	CASSHASEGVGEKLFF
TRBV6-5	.	TRBJ2-1	TRBD1	TGTGCCACCGCGACAGGGGGCCCTGTTAATGAGCAGTTCTTC	CATATGGPVNEQFF
TRBV5-1	.	TRBJ1-1	TRBD1	TGCGCCAGCAGCTTGCGGCTAAATACAGGGGGGACTGAAGCTTTCTTT	CASSLRLNTGGTEAFF
TRBV29-1	.	TRBJ2-3	.	TGCAGCGTTGAAATCACAGATACGCAGTATTTT	CSVEITDTQYF
TRBV4-2	.	TRBJ2-1	TRBD2	TGTGCCAGCAGCCAAGACACTAGCGGGAGTTTCTATGAGCAGTTCTTC	CASSQDTSGSFYEQFF
TRBV5-4	once	TRBJ1-6	.	TGTGCCAGCAGCACAGAACAGGTTTCACCCCTCCACTTT	CASSTEQVSPLHF
TRBV7-6	.	TRBJ2-1	TRBD2	TGTGCCAGCAGCCCCAGGACTAGCGGGGTCTCGGAGCAGTTCTTC	CASSPRTSGVSEQFF
TRBV7-9	once	TRBJ1-1	TRBD1	TGTGCCAGCAGCGCTACCGGGACAGGGGGCCGCACTGAAGCTTTCTTT	CASSATGTGGRTEAFF
TRBV7-2	.	TRBJ1-1	.	TGTGCCAGCAGCTTTCAGGGATATAACACTGAAGCTTTCTTT	CASSFQGYNTEAFF
TRBV5-1	.	TRBJ2-3	TRBD2	TGCGCCAGCAAGGGAGGGGGCACAGATACGCAGTATTTT	CASKGGGTDTQYF
TRBV11-3	.	TRBJ2-7	.	TGTGCCAGCAGCCTTGACCGTCGAGGCGAGCAGTACTTC	CASSLDRRGEQYF
TRBV19	.	TRBJ1-2	TRBD1	TGTGCCAGTCAAGAGGACAGGGAAGGAGATGGCTACACCTTC	CASQEDREGDGYTF
TRBV5-8	.	TRBJ2-1	.	TGTGCCAGCAGCTTGGCCGGCAATGAGCAGTTCTTC	CASSLAGNEQFF
TRBV19	.	TRBJ2-7	.	TGTGCCAGTAGTCTACAGCAACCCTACGAGCAGTACTTC	CASSLQQPYEQYF
TRBV10-3	.	TRBJ1-4	.	TGTGCCATCAGTGAGTCGGAGGAAAAACTGTTTTTT	CAISESEEKLFF
TRBV6-1	.	TRBJ2-1	TRBD2	TGTGCCAGCAGCGGACTAGCGGGTTCAGGTGAGCAGTTCTTC	CASSGLAGSGEQFF
TRBV5-1	few	TRBJ1-2	.	TGCGCCAGCAGCTTGGGGGCAGGGGCTGGCTACACCTTC	CASSLGAGAGYTF
TRBV7-9	.	TRBJ2-7	.	TGTGCCAGCAGCTTTCCGGGCGGAGGGTACGAGCAGTACTTC	CASSFPGGGYEQYF
TRBV28	.	TRBJ2-3	TRBD2	TGTGCCAGCACCAAACCCGGGACTAGCGGGGGACCACGGTATGCGCAGTATTTT	CASTKPGTSGGPRYAQYF
TRBV28	.	TRBJ2-1	TRBD1	TGTGCCAGCAGAATCACAGGGGGCGCGGTGTTCTTC	CASRITGGAVFF
TRBV5-1	.	TRBJ2-1	.	TGCGCCAGCAGCTTGGAAGGGGACGAGCAGTTCTTC	CASSLEGDEQFF
TRBV10-2	.	TRBJ1-1	.	TGCGCGACCAGGCCCGAAGGGACTGAAGCTTTCTTT	CATRPEGTEAFF
TRBV28	once	TRBJ1-1	TRBD1	TGTGCCAGCAGTTTCCCATCTAAACACCGGGACAGGGGTATTGAAGCTTTCTTT	CASSFPSKHRDRGIEAFF
TRBV5-4	.	TRBJ2-5	TRBD2	TGTGCCAGCAGCGCCCCTGGACTAGCGATAATGGAGACCCAGTACTTC	CASSAPGLAIMETQYF
TRBV28	.	TRBJ1-5	.	TGTGCCAGCAGATCCCGGGGTTCTAATCAGCCCCAGCATTTT	CASRSRGSNQPQHF
TRBV19	.	TRBJ2-1	TRBD2	TGTGCCAGTAGTATGGCACTAGCGGGATTTGATGAGCAGTTCTTC	CASSMALAGFDEQFF
TRBV2	.	TRBJ2-3	.	TGTGCCAGCAGGCAAAGAGCGTCCACAGATACGCAGTATTTT	CASRQRASTDTQYF
TRBV5-4	.	TRBJ1-2	.	TGTGCCAGCAGCCCCCAGGGGCAGGCGAACTATGGCTACACCTTC	CASSPQGQANYGYTF
TRBV28	once	TRBJ2-5	.	TGTGCCACCTGGGACGGTTACCAAGAGACCCAGTACTTC	CATWDGYQETQYF
TRBV4-2	.	TRBJ1-2	.	TGTGCCAGCAGCCAAGAACAGGCGAGGATGGTTGGCTACACCTTC	CASSQEQARMVGYTF
TRBV5-6	.	TRBJ1-1	.	TGTGCCAGCAGCTTTTCGCACATGAACACTGAAGCTTTCTTT	CASSFSHMNTEAFF
TRBV5-4	.	TRBJ1-2	.	TGTGCCAGCAGCTTGGTCGGGGAAGCATCGTCCTATGGCTACACCTTC	CASSLVGEASSYGYTF
TRBV6-6	.	TRBJ2-7	.	TGTGCCAGCAGTTACTCGGCAGGGAGCTCCTACGAGCAGTACTTC	CASSYSAGSSYEQYF
TRBV2	.	TRBJ1-5	TRBD1	TGTGCCAGCAGGGGGGACAGTAGCAATCAGCCCCAGCATTTT	CASRGDSSNQPQHF
TRBV6-4	.	TRBJ2-1	.	TGTGCCAGCAGTGACGGAGTACTAGCAGTGGAGCAGTTCTTC	CASSDGVLAVEQFF
TRBV11-2	.	TRBJ1-3	.	TGTGCCAGCAGCTTTGTTACCTCTGGAAACACCATATATTTT	CASSFVTSGNTIYF
TRBV11-3	.	TRBJ2-5	.	TGTGCCAGCAGCTCTCCGTGGGGCCCACAAGAGACCCAGTACTTC	CASSSPWGPQETQYF
TRBV10-3	.	TRBJ2-3	.	TGTGCCATCAGTGAGTCGATGGGTTCCCCCACAGATACGCAGTATTTT	CAISESMGSPTDTQYF
TRBV27	.	TRBJ2-5	.	TGTGCCAGCAGCGGACAAGTCCAAGAGACCCAGTACTTC	CASSGQVQETQYF
TRBV6-5	.	TRBJ2-7	TRBD2	TGTGCCAGCAGTTCATTTCCGGGAGGCGAGCAGTACTTC	CASSSFPGGEQYF
TRBV6-1	.	TRBJ1-2	.	TGTGCCAGCAGTGATTCAGGGTACTATGGCTACACCTTC	CASSDSGYYGYTF